These 32 T cell receptor beta chains originate from one sample sequenced in a study of regulatory T cells in long-lasting Graves disease. Time point noted: newly diagnosed GD, antithyroid drugs for less than 3 months. PBMC-derived RNA was used for the TCR library. The TCR beta library used iRepertoire HTBI primers with Arm-PCR amplification of CDR3. TCRdb used MiXCR to reprocess the multiplex PCR reads, holding one entry per CDR3 protein. The table shows about 540,000 distinct CDR3 sequences, with roughly 12% occurring only once. These records were also assigned to another study, of T cells in Graves' hyperthyroidism and ophthalmopathy.

The input for sequencing was peripheral blood mononuclear cells (PBMCs), taken at new diagnosis, from a patient treated with antithyroid drugs. The receptors derive from a young man with Graves disease.

At least ten counts were recorded for this clonotype. The CDR3 sequence: CASSALVAGDEQYF. CDR3 sequence (DNA): TGTGCCAGCAGTGCCCTAGTCGCGGGGGACGAGCAGTACTTC. The chain employs TRBV5-6 and TRBJ2-7; 7 bases align to TRBD2. The V and J ends lost 5 bases and 5 bases, in that order; junction bases with no gene match: 10. The germline V gene has CDR1 SGHDT and CDR2 YYEEEE. The CDR3 extends over 14 amino acids.

The chain carries TRBV18 and TRBJ2-1; TRBD2 matches 10 bases. Per germline, CDR1 KGHSH and CDR2 LQKENI. There are 15 residues in the CDR3. Germline trimming cut 3 bases from V and 6 bases from J; bases unmatched to any gene: 5. DNA for the CDR3: TGTGCCAGCTCACCTTCTAGCGGGAGTGGCAATGAGCAGTTCTTC. It is translated as CASSPSSGSGNEQFF.

This clonotype was detected a few times. J is TRBJ2-7 and V is TRBV19, with TRBD2 matching 8 bases. The length of the CDR3 is 14 residues. The V gene's germline CDR1 is LNHDA and CDR2 SQIVND (reference sequence). After removal of 4 bases from V and 3 bases from J, the junction contained 5 bases not matched to a gene. As DNA, the CDR3 is TGTGCCAGTAGTACGCTAGCGGGTGACTACGAGCAGTACTTC. Protein product: CASSTLAGDYEQYF. Drawing the rest from reference TRBV19 and TRBJ2-7, the complete variable domain is DGGITQSPKYLFRKEGQNVTLSCEQNLNHDAMYWYRQDPGQGLRLIYYSQIVNDFQKGDIAEGYSVSREKKESFPLTVTSAQKNPTAFYLCASSTLAGDYEQYFGPGTRLTVT.

In this sample, this clonotype turned up many times. This chain joins TRBV12-3 or TRBV12-4 and TRBJ2-1, with 15 bases identical to TRBD2. The CDR3 consists of 19 residues. The V gene end was trimmed by 3 bases and the J gene end by 3 bases; junction bases not matched to a gene: 9. The CDR3 here is CASSLGSGTSGRIYNEQFF. The DNA for the CDR3 is TGTGCCAGCAGTTTGGGGTCCGGGACTAGCGGGAGGATCTACAATGAGCAGTTCTTC.

This clonotype was counted ten times or more. The V call is TRBV25-1, the J call TRBJ2-7, with a tentative D call TRBD1 (6 bases). CDR1 is MGHDK and CDR2 is SYGVNS in the germline V gene. This CDR3 region has 16 residues. Trimming pared 8 bases from V and 1 base from J, leaving 21 bases between. The CDR3 region has the DNA TGTGCCAGCCAGGGGCATCCCGGGACCGATTCCTACGAGCAGTACTTC. Translating gives CASQGHPGTDSYEQYF.

CDR3: CSATTGGVGGYTF. CDR3 in DNA: TGCAGTGCTACGACAGGGGGCGTTGGTGGCTACACCTTC. The genes are TRBV20-1 and TRBJ1-2; 10 positions agree with TRBD1. The ends lost 4 bases at V and 7 bases at J; junction bases unmatched: 6. The CDR3 spans 13 residues. Germline V gives CDR1 DFQATT, CDR2 SNEGSKA (reference sequence).

This clonotype was detected a few times. The chain uses TRBV29-1 and TRBJ2-1; D unclear. CDR1 is SQVTM and CDR2 is ANQGSEA in the germline V gene. This CDR3 has 11 residues. Trimming removed 1 base from V and 6 bases from J, with 4 bases in between. As DNA, the CDR3 is TGCAGCGTTGAAGTCCTCAATGAGCAGTTCTTC. This encodes CSVEVLNEQFF.

This clonotype was counted ten times or more. The chain has TRBV7-9 and TRBJ2-7, with D perhaps TRBD1 (6 bases). The CDR3 is made up of 14 amino acids. Germline V CDR1 and CDR2: SEHNR, FQNEAQ (reference sequence). Deletions cut 5 bases from V and 1 base from J, with 12 bases between. The CDR3, as DNA: TGTGCCAGCAGCAAAATACAGGGTTCCTACGAGCAGTACTTC. It codes for CASSKIQGSYEQYF.

A word on this clonotype: An end of the junction differs from the germline gene, which may be a read error. The chain couples TRBV12-3 or TRBV12-4 to TRBJ2-3; the D gene is possibly TRBD2 (5 bases). This CDR3 comprises 17 residues. DNA of the CDR3: TGTGCCATCAGTGAGAGGATACGGGGTGGGCGCACAGATACGCAGTATTTT. This encodes CAISERIRGGRTDTQYF.

Many counts were recorded for this clonotype. The chain links TRBV13 to TRBJ2-2; 8 bases agree with TRBD2. Germline V gene lookup returns CDR1 PRHDT and CDR2 FYEKMQ (reference sequence). This CDR3 spans 12 amino acids. The junction had 4 bases not matched to a gene; V was cut back by 3 bases and J by 13 bases. The CDR3 DNA follows: TGTGCCAGCAGCTTCCAGACTAGCGCGCTGTTTTTT. This translates into CASSFQTSALFF.

There are many counts of this clonotype. The chain couples TRBV27 to TRBJ2-1; no firm D call. Trimming took off 5 bases at V and 1 base at J, with 6 bases between the two ends. The CDR3 has 13 amino acids. Germline lookup yields CDR1 MNHEY and CDR2 SMNVEV (reference sequence). The CDR3: CASSPFSYNEQFF. DNA of the CDR3: TGTGCCAGCAGTCCCTTTTCCTACAATGAGCAGTTCTTC.

This clonotype has ten or more counts. J is TRBJ2-3 and V is TRBV5-1, with a tentative D call TRBD1 (6 bases). V was clipped by 1 base and J by 1 base, with 13 bases between them. The CDR3 has 16 amino acids. Germline-derived CDR1 and CDR2 are SGHRS and YFSETQ. As DNA, the CDR3 is TGCGCCAGCAGCTTGCTGAGCAGGGGAGGCACAGATACGCAGTATTTT. It yields the protein CASSLLSRGGTDTQYF.

This clonotype was seen a handful of times. V usage is TRBV3-1 and J usage is TRBJ2-3; no clear D. Trimming shortened V by 2 bases and J by 4 bases, and 10 bases separated the two germline ends. Germline V gives CDR1 LGHDT, CDR2 YNNKEL (reference sequence). This CDR3 has 14 residues. Here the CDR3 DNA reads TGTGCCAGCAGCCAACTTCTTTCATCAGATACGCAGTATTTT. Amino acids: CASSQLLSSDTQYF.

There are many counts of this clonotype. One end of the junction does not line up with germline, which may come from a read error. This chain uses TRBV3-1 with TRBJ1-1; D might be TRBD1 (5 bases). This CDR3 region has 12 residues. CDR1 and CDR2 (germline): LGHDT, YNNKEL (reference sequence). The CDR3 region is CASSQMLRDAQF. The CDR3 DNA is TGTGCCAGCAGCCAGATGCTGCGGGACGCCCAATTT.

This clonotype showed up many times. CDR3 residues: CASSLVGTGVPNEQFF. DNA for the CDR3: TGCGCCAGCAGCTTGGTAGGGACAGGGGTCCCCAATGAGCAGTTCTTC. The rearrangement links TRBV5-1 to TRBJ2-1; 10 nucleotides agree with TRBD1. The CDR3 extends over 16 amino acids. The germline V gene has CDR1 SGHRS and CDR2 YFSETQ. V trimming: 0 bases; J trimming: 6 bases; junction bases outside the gene matches: 6.

The V gene is TRBV5-1, the J gene TRBJ2-1, with D tentatively TRBD2 (6 bases). The CDR3 is 14 residues long. V was shortened by 3 bases and J by 7 bases, with 14 bases between the two germline ends. The V gene's germline CDR1 is SGHRS and CDR2 YFSETQ. CDR3 loop: CASSYGGIGNEQFF. CDR3 nucleotide sequence: TGCGCCAGCAGCTATGGGGGGATCGGGAATGAGCAGTTCTTC.

This chain joins TRBV20-1 and TRBJ2-7, with 9 positions matching TRBD2. Germline V lookup: CDR1 DFQATT, CDR2 SNEGSKA (reference sequence). V was pared by 3 bases and J by 3 bases, with 9 bases of the junction left unmatched. CDR3 length: 15 residues. The CDR3 loop reads CSARLAGDPDYEQYF. For the CDR3, the DNA is TGCAGTGCTAGGTTAGCGGGAGATCCTGACTACGAGCAGTACTTC.

This clonotype was detected many times. This chain joins TRBV6-2 or TRBV6-3 and TRBJ2-7; TRBD2 agrees at 10 bases. The CDR3 loop spans 13 amino acids. V trimming: 6 bases; J trimming: 6 bases; junction bases outside the gene matches: 5. The germline V gene encodes CDR1 MNHEY and CDR2 SVGEGT. The CDR3 sequence: CASRTQREGEQYF. CDR3 nucleotides: TGTGCCAGCAGAACCCAGCGGGAGGGCGAGCAGTACTTC.

This clonotype was counted at least ten times. The chain uses TRBV7-8 and TRBJ2-1; D call uncertain. In germline, CDR1 is SGHVS, CDR2 FQNEAQ. The CDR3 is 13 residues long. V was cut by 0 bases and J by 6 bases, with 6 bases left in between. The CDR3 DNA sequence: TGTGCCAGCAGCTTAGCTAATGCCAATGAGCAGTTCTTC. It is translated as CASSLANANEQFF.

This clonotype was found many times. V usage is TRBV20-1 and J usage is TRBJ2-3; 16 nucleotides line up with TRBD2. This CDR3 is 16 amino acids long. The V gene end was trimmed by 6 bases and the J gene end by 6 bases; junction bases not matched to a gene: 9. Germline lookup yields CDR1 DFQATT and CDR2 SNEGSKA (reference sequence). The CDR3 DNA sequence: TGCAGTGCGTTCGAGGGACTAGCGGGAGGGCCTGATACGCAGTATTTT. This codes for CSAFEGLAGGPDTQYF.

In its sample, this clonotype was seen many times. The chain combines TRBV18 with TRBJ2-7; D is tentatively TRBD1 or TRBD2 (5 bases each). CDR3 length: 15 residues. V was cut by 8 bases and J by 1 base, with 18 bases left in between. Per germline, CDR1 KGHSH and CDR2 LQKENI. The CDR3 here is CASQDTGAGSYEQYF. The CDR3 region has the DNA TGTGCCAGCCAAGACACCGGGGCCGGGTCCTACGAGCAGTACTTC.

At least ten counts were recorded for this clonotype. The chain carries TRBV20-1 and TRBJ2-3; TRBD2 matches at 10 bases. The CDR3 covers 15 residues. Germline CDR1 and CDR2: DFQATT and SNEGSKA (reference sequence). J lost 5 bases, V lost 3 bases, and 8 bases had no gene match. DNA of the CDR3: TGCAGTGCTAGCGGAACTAGCGGGACCCGAGATACGCAGTATTTT. Protein sequence: CSASGTSGTRDTQYF.

The V call is TRBV16, the J call TRBJ1-5; unclear D gene. The CDR3 length is 12 residues. V dropped 0 bases and J dropped 5 bases, with 2 bases sitting between them. Germline-derived CDR1 and CDR2 are KGHSY and FQNENV. CDR3 sequence (DNA): TGTGCCAGCAGCCAATCTTATCAGCCCCAGCATTTT. Translation gives CASSQSYQPQHF.

At least ten counts were recorded for this clonotype. The J gene is TRBJ2-3, the V gene TRBV2, with 8 nucleotides matching TRBD2. Trimming at V came to 4 bases and at J to 9 bases, leaving 15 bases not matched to a gene. The CDR3 runs to 16 residues. Per germline, CDR1 SNHLY and CDR2 FYNNEI. CDR3 region: CASSVPAGTSSGTQYF. CDR3 in DNA: TGTGCCAGCAGTGTACCAGCCGGGACTAGTTCAGGAACGCAGTATTTT.

Ten or more counts support this clonotype. The V call is TRBV18, the J call TRBJ2-1; D ambiguous. CDR1 and CDR2 from the germline V gene are KGHSH and LQKENI. Trimming cost V 2 bases and J 5 bases, with 7 bases left between them. CDR3 length: 13 residues. For the CDR3, the DNA is TGTGCCAGCTCACCATTCTCTGACAATGAGCAGTTCTTC. It yields the protein CASSPFSDNEQFF.

Many counts were recorded for this clonotype. This chain links TRBV6-1 with TRBJ2-4; 9 positions agree with TRBD2. V shed 6 bases and J 0 bases; nucleotides not matched to a gene: 0. The CDR3 runs 14 residues. CDR1 MNHNS and CDR2 SASEGT come from the germline V gene. The CDR3 nucleotides read TGTGCCAGCAGAGCGGGGGGAGCCAAAAACATTCAGTACTTC. Translation: CASRAGGAKNIQYF.

This clonotype has a handful of counts. V gene TRBV4-1 combines with J gene TRBJ1-1; possible D gene TRBD1, 5 bases. CDR1 and CDR2 (germline): MGHRA, YSYEKL. The V and J ends lost 3 bases and 0 bases respectively, with 14 bases between them. The CDR3 contains 16 residues. CDR3 DNA sequence: TGCGCCAGCAGCCAGGTCCCGGGCAGGGTGAACACTGAAGCTTTCTTT. Translating gives CASSQVPGRVNTEAFF.

This clonotype was picked up many times. This rearrangement joins TRBV12-3 or TRBV12-4 to TRBJ2-7; D uncertain. V was clipped by 3 bases and J by 0 bases, with 9 bases between them. The CDR3 has 14 residues. DNA of the CDR3: TGTGCCAGCAGTTTTTTGGCTGGCTCCTACGAGCAGTACTTC. Protein: CASSFLAGSYEQYF.

A few counts support this clonotype. This sequence joins TRBV20-1 and TRBJ2-4, with D unclear. The CDR3 loop spans 12 amino acids. Germline CDR1 and CDR2: DFQATT and SNEGSKA (reference sequence). The V and J ends lost 4 bases and 8 bases respectively, with 12 bases between them. In DNA, the CDR3 is TGCAGTGCTAAACTGGGGATGGACATTCAGTACTTC. Translation: CSAKLGMDIQYF.

This clonotype appeared many times. The rearrangement joins TRBV19 to TRBJ1-1, with no clear D. The ends were cut back, 6 bases at V and 4 bases at J, with 12 bases in the middle. Germline V lookup: CDR1 LNHDA, CDR2 SQIVND (reference sequence). The CDR3 runs to 13 residues. The CDR3 nucleotides read TGTGCCAGTAGCTTCAATCTAGGCACTGAAGCTTTCTTT. It encodes CASSFNLGTEAFF.

This chain connects TRBV7-2 to TRBJ2-1; D perhaps matches TRBD2 (6 bases). V lost 1 base and J 6 bases, leaving 10 bases between the germline ends. From germline, CDR1 is SGHTA and CDR2 FQGNSA. CDR3 size: 14 residues. CDR3 residues: CASSLVREVNEQFF. The DNA of the CDR3 is TGTGCCAGCAGCTTAGTCAGGGAGGTCAATGAGCAGTTCTTC.

The chain couples TRBV11-2 to TRBJ1-2; no reliable D call. This CDR3 is built from 13 residues. Germline V gene lookup returns CDR1 SGHAT and CDR2 FQNNGV. Trimming took off 1 base at V and 6 bases at J, with 9 bases between the two ends. The CDR3 spells CASSLAGEHGYTF. The DNA for the CDR3 is TGTGCCAGCAGCTTAGCTGGGGAACATGGCTACACCTTC.